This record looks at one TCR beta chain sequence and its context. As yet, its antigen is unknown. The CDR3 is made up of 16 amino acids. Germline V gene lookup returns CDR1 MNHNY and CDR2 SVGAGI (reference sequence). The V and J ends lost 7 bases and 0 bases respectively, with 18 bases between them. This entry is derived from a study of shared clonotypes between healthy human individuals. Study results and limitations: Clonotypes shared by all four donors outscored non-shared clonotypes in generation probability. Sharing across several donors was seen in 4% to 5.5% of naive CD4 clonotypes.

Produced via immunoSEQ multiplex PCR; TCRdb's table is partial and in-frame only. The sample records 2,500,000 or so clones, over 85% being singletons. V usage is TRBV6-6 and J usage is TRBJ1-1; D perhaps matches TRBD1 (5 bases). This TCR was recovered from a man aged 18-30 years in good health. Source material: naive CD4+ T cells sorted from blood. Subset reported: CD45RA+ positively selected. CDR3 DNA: TGTGCCAGCACTTCCGGGACGGAAGGATTGAACACTGAAGCTTTCTTT. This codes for CASTSGTEGLNTEAFF.